This T cell receptor beta chain was profiled in a study of shared clonotypes between healthy human individuals. Findings and limits, study-wide: Sharing across a few donors was seen in about 5% of naive CD4 clonotypes. It was only blood that was sampled, and tissue repertoires likely differ.

The study ran the assay at deep level. Sequencing was performed with immunoSEQ multiplex PCR; in TCRdb, only in-frame clones are kept and a portion is missing. The table lists about 700,000 clones, about 91% of them singletons, with about a quarter in the top ten. About this clone itself: Its antigen is still unknown.

Naive-designated CD8 cells lacked CD45RO, were positively enriched for CCR7, and omitted terminally differentiated effector memory CD45RA+ cells. Trimming stripped 4 bases from V and 3 bases from J, with 23 bases between. Germline assignment: CDR1 SGHNT and CDR2 YYREEE (reference sequence). The CDR3 consists of 18 residues. The chain has TRBV5-4 and TRBJ2-1, with D possibly being TRBD1 (5 bases). This clonotype was obtained from a man under 40 in good health. The sequencing sample was made of naive CD8+ T cells sorted from blood. CDR3 sequence reads: CASSMNAGFSFDYNEQFF. The CDR3 bases are TGTGCCAGCAGCATGAACGCAGGGTTCTCCTTTGACTACAATGAGCAGTTCTTC.